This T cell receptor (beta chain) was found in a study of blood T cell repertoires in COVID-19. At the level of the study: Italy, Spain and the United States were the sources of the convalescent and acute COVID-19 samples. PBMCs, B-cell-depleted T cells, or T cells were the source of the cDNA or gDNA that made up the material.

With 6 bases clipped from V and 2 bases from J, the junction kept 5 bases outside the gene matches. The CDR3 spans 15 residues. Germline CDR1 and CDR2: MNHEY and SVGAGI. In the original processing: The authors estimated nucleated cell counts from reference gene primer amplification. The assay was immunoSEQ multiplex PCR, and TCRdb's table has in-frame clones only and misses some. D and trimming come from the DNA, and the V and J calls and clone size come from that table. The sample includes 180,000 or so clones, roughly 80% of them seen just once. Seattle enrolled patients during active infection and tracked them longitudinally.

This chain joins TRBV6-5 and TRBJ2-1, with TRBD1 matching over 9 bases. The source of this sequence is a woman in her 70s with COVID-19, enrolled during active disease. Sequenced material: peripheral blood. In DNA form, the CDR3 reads TGTGCCAGCAGCCCGGGACAGGGACCCTACAATGAGCAGTTCTTC. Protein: CASSPGQGPYNEQFF.